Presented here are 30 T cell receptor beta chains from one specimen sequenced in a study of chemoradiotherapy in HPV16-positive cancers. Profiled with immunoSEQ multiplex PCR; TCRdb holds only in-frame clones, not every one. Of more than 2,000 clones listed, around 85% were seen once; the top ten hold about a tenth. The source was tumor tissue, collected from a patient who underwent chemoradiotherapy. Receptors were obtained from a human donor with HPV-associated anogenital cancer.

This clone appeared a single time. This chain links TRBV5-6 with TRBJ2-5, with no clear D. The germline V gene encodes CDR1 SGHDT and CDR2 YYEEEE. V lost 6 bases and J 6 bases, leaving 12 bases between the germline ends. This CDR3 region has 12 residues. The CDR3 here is CASTHRQKTQYF. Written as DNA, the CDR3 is TGTGCCAGCACCCACCGTCAAAAGACCCAGTACTTC.

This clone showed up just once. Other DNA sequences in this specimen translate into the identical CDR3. CDR3 loop: CASSETVNTEAFF. CDR3 DNA sequence: TGTGCCAGCAGCGAGACAGTGAACACTGAAGCTTTCTTT. The rearrangement uses TRBV9 and TRBJ1-1; perhaps TRBD1 as D (5 bases). The CDR3 has 13 amino acids. Looked up from germline, CDR1 is SGDLS and CDR2 is YYNGEE. V dropped 3 bases and J dropped 0 bases, with 6 bases sitting between them.

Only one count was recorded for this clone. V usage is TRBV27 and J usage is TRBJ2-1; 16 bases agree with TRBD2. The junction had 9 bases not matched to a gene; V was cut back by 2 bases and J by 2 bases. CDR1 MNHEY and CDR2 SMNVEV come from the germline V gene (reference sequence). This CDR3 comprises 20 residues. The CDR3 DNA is TGTGCCAGCAGTTTAAAGGGACTAGCGGGGGGGGTTAACCCCTACAATGAGCAGTTCTTC. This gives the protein CASSLKGLAGGVNPYNEQFF.

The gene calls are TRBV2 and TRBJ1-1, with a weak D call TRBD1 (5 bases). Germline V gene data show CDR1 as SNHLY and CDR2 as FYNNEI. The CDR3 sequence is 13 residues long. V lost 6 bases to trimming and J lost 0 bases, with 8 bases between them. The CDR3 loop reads CASRGTVNTEAFF. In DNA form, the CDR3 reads TGTGCCAGCAGGGGGACGGTGAACACTGAAGCTTTCTTT.

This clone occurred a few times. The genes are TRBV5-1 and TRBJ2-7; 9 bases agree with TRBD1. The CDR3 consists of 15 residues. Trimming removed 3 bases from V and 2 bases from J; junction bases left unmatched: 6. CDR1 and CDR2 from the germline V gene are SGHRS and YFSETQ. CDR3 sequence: CASSWGQGGTYEQYF. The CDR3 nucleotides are TGCGCCAGCAGCTGGGGACAGGGTGGGACCTACGAGCAGTACTTC.

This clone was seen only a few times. The CDR3 spells CASSYSPGGDYGYTF. DNA for the CDR3: TGTGCCAGCAGTTACTCTCCAGGGGGGGACTATGGCTACACCTTC. This chain uses TRBV6-6 with TRBJ1-2; TRBD1 aligns across 7 bases. Trimming took 0 bases from V and 3 from J; bases not matched to a gene: 4. The CDR3 sequence is 15 residues long. Germline V gene lookup returns CDR1 MNHNY and CDR2 SVGAGI (reference sequence).

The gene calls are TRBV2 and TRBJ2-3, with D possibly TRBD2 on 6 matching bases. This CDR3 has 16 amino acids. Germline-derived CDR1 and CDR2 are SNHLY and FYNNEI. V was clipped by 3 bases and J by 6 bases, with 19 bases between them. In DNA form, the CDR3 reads TGTGCCAGCAGTGAGGTATTGAGGGACTTCTCTGATACGCAGTATTTT. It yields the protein CASSEVLRDFSDTQYF. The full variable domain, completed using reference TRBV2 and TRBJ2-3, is EPEVTQTPSHQVTQMGQEVILRCVPISNHLYFYWYRQILGQKVEFLVSFYNNEISEKSEIFDDQFSVERPDGSNFTLKIRSTKLEDSAMYFCASSEVLRDFSDTQYFGPGTRLTVL.

CDR3 coding DNA: TGTGCCAGCAGGCGACAGGGGGGAATGAACACTGAAGCTTTCTTT. It codes for CASRRQGGMNTEAFF. The chain carries TRBV27 and TRBJ1-1; 9 positions match TRBD1. The J segment lost 0 bases and the V segment lost 6 bases, leaving 5 bases of the junction unmatched. The germline CDR1 and CDR2 sequences are MNHEY and SMNVEV (reference sequence). CDR3 size: 15 residues.

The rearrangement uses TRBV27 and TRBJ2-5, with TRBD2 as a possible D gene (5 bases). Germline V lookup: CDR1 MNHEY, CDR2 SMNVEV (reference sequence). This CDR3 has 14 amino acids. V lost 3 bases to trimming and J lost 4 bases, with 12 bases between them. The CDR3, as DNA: TGTGCCAGCAGTTTTTTGAGGGCTGGAGAGACCCAGTACTTC. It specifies CASSFLRAGETQYF.

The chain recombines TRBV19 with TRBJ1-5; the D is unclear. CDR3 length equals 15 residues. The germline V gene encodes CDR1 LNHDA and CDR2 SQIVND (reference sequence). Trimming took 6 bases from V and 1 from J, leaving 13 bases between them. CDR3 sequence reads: CASRSRRASNQPQHF. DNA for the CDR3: TGTGCCAGTAGATCGAGACGGGCCAGCAATCAGCCCCAGCATTTT.

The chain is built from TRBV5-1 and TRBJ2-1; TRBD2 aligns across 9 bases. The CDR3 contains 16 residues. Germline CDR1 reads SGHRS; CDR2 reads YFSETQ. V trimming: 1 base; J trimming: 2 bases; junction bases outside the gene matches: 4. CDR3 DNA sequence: TGCGCCAGCAGCTTGCATGGGACTAGCACCTACAATGAGCAGTTCTTC. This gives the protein CASSLHGTSTYNEQFF.

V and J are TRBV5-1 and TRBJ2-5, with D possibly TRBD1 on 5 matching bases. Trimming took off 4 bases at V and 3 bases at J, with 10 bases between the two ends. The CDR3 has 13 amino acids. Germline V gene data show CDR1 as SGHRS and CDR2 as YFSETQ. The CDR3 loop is CASSPGPEETQYF. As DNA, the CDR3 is TGCGCCAGCAGCCCAGGGCCCGAAGAGACCCAGTACTTC.

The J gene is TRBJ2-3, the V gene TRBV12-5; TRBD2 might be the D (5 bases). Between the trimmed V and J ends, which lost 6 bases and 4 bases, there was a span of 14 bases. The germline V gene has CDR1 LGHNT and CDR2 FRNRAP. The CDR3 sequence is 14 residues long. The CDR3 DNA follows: TGTGCTAGTGGGGGGAGTGCTAGCCCAGATACGCAGTATTTT. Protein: CASGGSASPDTQYF.

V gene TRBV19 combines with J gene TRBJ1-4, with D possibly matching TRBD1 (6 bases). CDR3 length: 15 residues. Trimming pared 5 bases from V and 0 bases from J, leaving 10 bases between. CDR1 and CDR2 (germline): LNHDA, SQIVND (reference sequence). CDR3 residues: CASSQRQATNEKLFF. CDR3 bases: TGTGCCAGTAGTCAAAGACAGGCAACTAATGAAAAACTGTTTTTT.

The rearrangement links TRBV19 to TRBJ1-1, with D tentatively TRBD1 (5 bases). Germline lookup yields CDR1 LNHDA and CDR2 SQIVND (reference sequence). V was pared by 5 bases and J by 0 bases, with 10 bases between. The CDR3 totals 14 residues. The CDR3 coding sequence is TGTGCCAGTAGTTACGGGGCCTTGAACACTGAAGCTTTCTTT. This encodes CASSYGALNTEAFF.

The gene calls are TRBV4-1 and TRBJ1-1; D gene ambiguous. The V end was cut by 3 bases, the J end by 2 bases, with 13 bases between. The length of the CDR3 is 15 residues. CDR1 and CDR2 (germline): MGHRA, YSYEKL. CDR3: CASSQDPGYNTEAFF. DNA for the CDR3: TGCGCCAGCAGCCAGGACCCGGGATATAACACTGAAGCTTTCTTT.

The CDR3 protein is CASSDRGRGGYTF. The CDR3 bases are TGTGCCAGCAGTGACAGGGGGCGAGGAGGCTACACCTTC. The chain carries TRBV2 and TRBJ1-2; 8 bases match TRBD1. The V gene end was trimmed by 3 bases and the J gene end by 8 bases; junction bases not matched to a gene: 5. From germline, CDR1 is SNHLY and CDR2 FYNNEI. This CDR3 has 13 amino acids. Based on the CDR3 plus reference TRBV2 and TRBJ1-2, the full variable domain is EPEVTQTPSHQVTQMGQEVILRCVPISNHLYFYWYRQILGQKVEFLVSFYNNEISEKSEIFDDQFSVERPDGSNFTLKIRSTKLEDSAMYFCASSDRGRGGYTFGSGTRLTVV.

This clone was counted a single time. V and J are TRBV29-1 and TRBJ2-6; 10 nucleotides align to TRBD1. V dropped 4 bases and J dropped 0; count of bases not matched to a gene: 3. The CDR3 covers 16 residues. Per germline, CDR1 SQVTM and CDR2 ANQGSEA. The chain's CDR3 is CSVAGQGDSGANVLTF. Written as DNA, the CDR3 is TGCAGCGTTGCTGGACAGGGGGACTCTGGGGCCAACGTCCTGACTTTC.

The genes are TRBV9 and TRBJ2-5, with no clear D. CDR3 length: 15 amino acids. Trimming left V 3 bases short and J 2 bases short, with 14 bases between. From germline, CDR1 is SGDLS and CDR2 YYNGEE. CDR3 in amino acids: CASSGGPQVQETQYF. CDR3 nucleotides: TGTGCCAGCAGCGGAGGCCCCCAGGTTCAAGAGACCCAGTACTTC.

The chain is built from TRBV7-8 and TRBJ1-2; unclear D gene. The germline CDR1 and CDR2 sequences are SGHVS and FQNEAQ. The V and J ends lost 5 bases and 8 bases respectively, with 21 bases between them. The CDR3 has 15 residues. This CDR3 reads CASSINKNSGSGYTF. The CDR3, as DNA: TGTGCCAGCAGCATTAATAAGAACTCCGGGTCGGGCTACACCTTC.

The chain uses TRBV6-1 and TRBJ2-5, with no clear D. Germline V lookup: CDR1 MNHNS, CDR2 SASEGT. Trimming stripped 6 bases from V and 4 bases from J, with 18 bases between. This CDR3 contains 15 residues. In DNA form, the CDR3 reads TGTGCCAGCAGGGTACGACACCAATATGGAGAGACCCAGTACTTC. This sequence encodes CASRVRHQYGETQYF.

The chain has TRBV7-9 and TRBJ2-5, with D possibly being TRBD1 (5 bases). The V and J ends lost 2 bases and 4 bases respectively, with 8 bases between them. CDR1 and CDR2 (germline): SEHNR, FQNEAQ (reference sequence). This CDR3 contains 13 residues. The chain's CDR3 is CASSLLGRETQYF. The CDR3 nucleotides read TGTGCCAGCAGCTTATTGGGGCGAGAGACCCAGTACTTC.

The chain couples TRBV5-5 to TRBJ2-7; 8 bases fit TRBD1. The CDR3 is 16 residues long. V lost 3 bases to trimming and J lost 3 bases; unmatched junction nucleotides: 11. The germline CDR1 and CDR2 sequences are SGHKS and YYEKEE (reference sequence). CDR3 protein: CASSWGWTGYYYEQYF. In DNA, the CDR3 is TGTGCCAGCAGCTGGGGCTGGACAGGGTACTACTACGAGCAGTACTTC.

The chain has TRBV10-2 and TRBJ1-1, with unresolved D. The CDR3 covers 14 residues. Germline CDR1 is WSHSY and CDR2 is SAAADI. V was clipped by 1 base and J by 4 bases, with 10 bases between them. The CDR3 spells CASSEYRGRTEAFF. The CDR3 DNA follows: TGCGCCAGCAGTGAGTATAGAGGGCGCACTGAAGCTTTCTTT.

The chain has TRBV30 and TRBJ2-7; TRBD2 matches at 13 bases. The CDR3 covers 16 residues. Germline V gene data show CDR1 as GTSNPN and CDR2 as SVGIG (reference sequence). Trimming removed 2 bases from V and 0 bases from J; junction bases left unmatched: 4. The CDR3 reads CAWSPRTSGSSYEQYF. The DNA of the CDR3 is TGTGCCTGGAGTCCGCGGACTAGCGGGAGCTCCTACGAGCAGTACTTC.

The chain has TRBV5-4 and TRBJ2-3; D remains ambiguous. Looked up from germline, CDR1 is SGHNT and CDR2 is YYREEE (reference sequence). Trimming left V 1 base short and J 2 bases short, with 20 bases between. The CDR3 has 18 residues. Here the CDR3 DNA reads TGTGCCAGCAGCTTGCTTGCTATCGGCTCGCCCTTCACAGATACGCAGTATTTT. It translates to CASSLLAIGSPFTDTQYF.

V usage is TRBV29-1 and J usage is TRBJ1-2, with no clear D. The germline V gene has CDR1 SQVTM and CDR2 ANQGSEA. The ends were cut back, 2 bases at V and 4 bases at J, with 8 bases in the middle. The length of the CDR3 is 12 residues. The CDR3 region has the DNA TGCAGCGTTGAAAACAAACTCTATGGCTACACCTTC. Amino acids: CSVENKLYGYTF.

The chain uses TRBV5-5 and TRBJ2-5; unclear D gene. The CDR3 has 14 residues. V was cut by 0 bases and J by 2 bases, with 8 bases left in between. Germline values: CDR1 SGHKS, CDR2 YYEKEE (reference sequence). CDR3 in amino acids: CASSLGARQETQYF. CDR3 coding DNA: TGTGCCAGCAGCTTGGGGGCTAGACAAGAGACCCAGTACTTC.

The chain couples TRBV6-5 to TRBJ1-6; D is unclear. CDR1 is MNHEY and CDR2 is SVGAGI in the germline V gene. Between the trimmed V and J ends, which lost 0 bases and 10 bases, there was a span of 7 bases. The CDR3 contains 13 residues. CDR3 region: CASSYSAESPLHF. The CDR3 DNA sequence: TGTGCCAGCAGTTACTCTGCAGAGTCACCCCTCCACTTT.

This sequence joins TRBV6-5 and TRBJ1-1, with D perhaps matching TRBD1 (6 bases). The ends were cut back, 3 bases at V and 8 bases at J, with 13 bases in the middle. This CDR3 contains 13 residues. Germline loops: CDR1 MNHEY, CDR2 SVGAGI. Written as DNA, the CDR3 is TGTGCCAGCAGTTATTGGGGGCAGTTAGAAGCTTTCTTT. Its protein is CASSYWGQLEAFF.